Listed here are 3 T cell receptor beta chains from one sample, sequenced in a study of shared clonotypes between healthy human individuals. Sequencing was performed with immunoSEQ multiplex PCR; in TCRdb, only in-frame clones are kept and a portion is missing. The data contain 2 million to 2.5 million clones, over 90% of them singletons. Sample: naive CD4+ T cells from PBMCs. Subset in this sample: CD45RA+ positively selected. The receptors come from a man in his late teens or twenties in good health. Some clones in this sample may be carry-over from other donors' samples.

The rearrangement uses TRBV5-8 and TRBJ1-5; D remains unclear. Germline CDR1 SGHTS, CDR2 YDEGEE. CDR3 length: 16 residues. Deletions cut 0 bases from V and 1 base from J, with 11 bases between. The CDR3 region has the DNA TGTGCCAGCAGCTTGGTATCCGGGGAAAGCAATCAGCCCCAGCATTTT. Its translation is CASSLVSGESNQPQHF.

The chain carries TRBV7-9 and TRBJ2-6, with D possibly TRBD1 on 5 matching bases. V was trimmed by 6 bases and J by 0 bases, leaving 15 bases between them. The CDR3 has 17 amino acids. CDR1 SEHNR and CDR2 FQNEAQ come from the germline V gene (reference sequence). Here the CDR3 DNA reads TGTGCCAGCAGACAAAGGGCAGGGATCTCTGGGGCCAACGTCCTGACTTTC. Translation: CASRQRAGISGANVLTF.

This sequence joins TRBV4-1 and TRBJ1-3; D perhaps matches TRBD1 (6 bases). The CDR3 is 16 residues long. V gave up 1 base and J gave up 4 bases, with 14 bases separating them. Germline V gene lookup returns CDR1 MGHRA and CDR2 YSYEKL. The CDR3, as DNA: TGCGCCAGCAGCCAAGGACATACAGGGTCCGGAAACACCATATATTTT. Translated: CASSQGHTGSGNTIYF.